Following are 23 T cell receptor beta chains from one sample sequenced in a study of long-term antiretroviral therapy in people with HIV. The assay, immunoSEQ v3.0, was run at survey level. Some clones are missing from TCRdb's copy, which holds only in-frame ones; the method was immunoSEQ multiplex PCR. The sample holds over 25,000 clones, around 97% seen once. Sequencing used unsorted PBMCs, obtained 7.6 years after starting antiretroviral therapy. The receptors come from a man younger than 40 with HIV.

V usage is TRBV15 and J usage is TRBJ1-2, with D hard to call. The CDR3 is 14 residues long. Trimming took off 0 bases at V and 7 bases at J, with 12 bases between the two ends. The germline V gene has CDR1 LNHNV and CDR2 YYDKDF (reference sequence). The CDR3 loop is CATSRDRPGAGYTF. In nucleotides, the CDR3 is TGTGCCACCAGCAGAGATAGGCCAGGCGCTGGCTACACCTTC. Full variable domain (rest looked up from reference TRBV15 and TRBJ1-2): DAMVIQNPRYQVTQFGKPVTLSCSQTLNHNVMYWYQQKSSQAPKLLFHYYDKDFNNEADTPDNFQSRRPNTSFCFLDIRSPGLGDTAMYLCATSRDRPGAGYTFGSGTRLTVV.

This chain links TRBV7-9 with TRBJ1-5; D perhaps matches TRBD1 (6 bases). V gave up 7 bases and J gave up 6 bases, with 19 bases separating them. The V gene's germline CDR1 is SEHNR and CDR2 FQNEAQ (reference sequence). CDR3 length: 15 residues. Here the CDR3 reads CASTLGAGDPQPQHF. CDR3 sequence (DNA): TGTGCCAGCACCCTAGGGGCAGGGGATCCTCAGCCCCAGCATTTT.

This chain joins TRBV7-2 and TRBJ1-2; D gene uncertain. The germline gives CDR1 SGHTA, CDR2 FQGNSA. CDR3 length equals 13 residues. Trimming left V 5 bases short and J 8 bases short, with 15 bases between. The CDR3 here is CASSPLLRGGYTF. In DNA, the CDR3 is TGTGCCAGCAGCCCCCTCCTCAGAGGAGGCTACACCTTC.

This rearrangement joins TRBV19 to TRBJ1-4, with TRBD1 matching over 7 bases. This CDR3 spans 16 amino acids. J lost 6 bases, V lost 3 bases, and 10 bases had no gene match. CDR1 and CDR2 (germline): LNHDA, SQIVND (reference sequence). The DNA for the CDR3 is TGTGCCAGTAGTATGTGGGACAGCTCGAGGGATGAAAAACTGTTTTTT. Translation gives CASSMWDSSRDEKLFF. The whole variable domain, filled in from reference TRBV19 and TRBJ1-4, reads DGGITQSPKYLFRKEGQNVTLSCEQNLNHDAMYWYRQDPGQGLRLIYYSQIVNDFQKGDIAEGYSVSREKKESFPLTVTSAQKNPTAFYLCASSMWDSSRDEKLFFGSGTQLSVL.

This chain joins TRBV9 and TRBJ1-4, with D perhaps matching TRBD1 (6 bases). Trimming cost V 4 bases and J 8 bases, with 18 bases left between them. The CDR3 length is 15 residues. Germline V CDR1 and CDR2: SGDLS, YYNGEE. CDR3 sequence reads: CASSPIGGLNEKLFF. CDR3 bases: TGTGCCAGCAGCCCGATCGGGGGGCTAAACGAAAAACTGTTTTTT.

The chain has TRBV19 and TRBJ2-7; possibly TRBD1 or TRBD2 for D (6 bases each). The germline gives CDR1 LNHDA, CDR2 SQIVND (reference sequence). The CDR3 spans 15 residues. The V gene lost 1 base and the J gene lost 7 bases, with 17 bases spanning the gap. CDR3 residues: CASSIGGDTAGEQYF. Here the CDR3 DNA reads TGTGCCAGTAGTATAGGGGGGGACACTGCGGGGGAGCAGTACTTC.

The chain is built from TRBV10-3 and TRBJ1-5, with no clear D. Looked up from germline, CDR1 is ENHRY and CDR2 is SYGVKD. The CDR3 runs to 12 residues. Trimming cost V 3 bases and J 4 bases, with 4 bases left between them. The CDR3 nucleotides are TGTGCCATCAGTGACAGTAATCAGCCCCAGCATTTT. Protein: CAISDSNQPQHF.

The chain couples TRBV5-1 to TRBJ2-1; 7 bases are shared with TRBD1. CDR3 length: 12 amino acids. Trimming cost V 3 bases and J 7 bases; bases outside gene matches: 1. CDR1 SGHRS and CDR2 YFSETQ come from the germline V gene. DNA of the CDR3: TGCGCCAGCAGCTGGGACAGTAATGAGCAGTTCTTC. Translated: CASSWDSNEQFF. The whole variable domain, remainder taken from reference TRBV5-1 and TRBJ2-1, is KAGVTQTPRYLIKTRGQQVTLSCSPISGHRSVSWYQQTPGQGLQFLFEYFSETQRNKGNFPGRFSGRQFSNSRSEMNVSTLELGDSALYLCASSWDSNEQFFGPGTRLTVL.

V usage is TRBV5-8 and J usage is TRBJ2-7; 7 positions agree with TRBD1. The CDR3 length is 14 residues. The V segment lost 4 bases and the J segment 1 base; nucleotides outside the gene matches: 5. CDR1 is SGHTS and CDR2 is YDEGEE in the germline V gene. Written as DNA, the CDR3 is TGTGCCAGCAGCCTAAGACAGGGTTCCTACGAGCAGTACTTC. Residues: CASSLRQGSYEQYF.

The count of this clone is one. The chain couples TRBV18 to TRBJ2-7; TRBD1 aligns across 7 bases. Germline V gives CDR1 KGHSH, CDR2 LQKENI. The junction had 10 bases not matched to a gene; V was cut back by 1 base and J by 4 bases. This CDR3 contains 16 residues. The CDR3 DNA is TGTGCCAGCTCACCACGCGCCGGGACAGACCCTTACGAGCAGTACTTC. Its protein product is CASSPRAGTDPYEQYF.

The chain is built from TRBV9 and TRBJ1-2; 7 nucleotides match TRBD1. V gave up 3 bases and J gave up 5 bases; unmatched junction bases: 13. This CDR3 has 16 amino acids. Germline CDR1 SGDLS, CDR2 YYNGEE. The CDR3, as DNA: TGTGCCAGCAGCGGCGGGACAGACGCTGAAGAATATGGCTACACCTTC. Its protein is CASSGGTDAEEYGYTF.

In DNA form, the CDR3 reads TGTGCCAGCAGCTTGGGGGCGGCTCGGGACACTGAAGCTTTCTTT. Amino acid sequence: CASSLGAARDTEAFF. J is TRBJ1-1 and V is TRBV5-7; D remains unclear. TRBV5-7 falls under the ORF class, with uncertain function. V shed 0 bases and J shed 3 bases, with 12 bases lying between them. The CDR3 runs to 15 residues.

The J gene is TRBJ1-1, the V gene TRBV5-4, with 7 bases lining up with TRBD1. This CDR3 comprises 12 residues. Germline CDR1 SGHNT, CDR2 YYREEE (reference sequence). Losses at the gene ends were 4 bases for V and 9 bases for J; bases not matched to a gene: 6. DNA for the CDR3: TGTGCCAGCAGCCGCGACAGGGTCCAAGCTTTCTTT. It codes for CASSRDRVQAFF.

This chain connects TRBV6-1 to TRBJ2-2; no clear D. CDR1 and CDR2 (germline): MNHNS, SASEGT. V lost 5 bases and J 9 bases, leaving 7 bases between the germline ends. This CDR3 has 11 amino acids. CDR3 DNA: TGTGCCAGCAGTCCAACGTGGGAGCTGTTTTTT. As protein: CASSPTWELFF.

This chain links TRBV7-6 with TRBJ2-3; TRBD1 aligns across 8 bases. J was trimmed by 5 bases and V by 5 bases; bases with no gene match: 9. The CDR3 is 15 residues long. CDR1 is SGHVS and CDR2 is FNYEAQ in the germline V gene. Here the CDR3 DNA reads TGTGCCAGCAGCCATGACAGGGGTTCGGGAGATACGCAGTATTTT. It specifies CASSHDRGSGDTQYF.

The chain uses TRBV5-4 and TRBJ1-5, with D unclear. The CDR3 is 8 residues long. Looked up from germline, CDR1 is SGHNT and CDR2 is YYREEE (reference sequence). With 10 bases removed from V and 10 bases from J, the gap between germline ends came to 6 bases. The CDR3 DNA sequence: TGTGCCTTCGGTCCCCAGCATTTT. Its protein is CAFGPQHF.

This rearrangement joins TRBV6-1 to TRBJ1-2, with D perhaps matching TRBD1 (6 bases). The CDR3 is made up of 14 amino acids. Trimming shortened V by 8 bases and J by 8 bases, and 21 bases separated the two germline ends. CDR1 and CDR2 from the germline V gene are MNHNS and SASEGT. CDR3 sequence: CASGGTGGAYGYTF. In DNA, the CDR3 is TGTGCCAGCGGGGGAACGGGGGGGGCATACGGCTACACCTTC.

The chain uses TRBV19 and TRBJ1-5; maybe TRBD1 (6 bases). CDR1 is LNHDA, CDR2 SQIVND, per germline (reference sequence). The CDR3 has 14 residues. With 8 bases removed from V and 7 bases from J, the gap between germline ends came to 18 bases. The CDR3 protein is CASLHRAEGQPQHF. In nucleotides, the CDR3 is TGTGCCAGTTTACACAGGGCTGAGGGACAGCCCCAGCATTTT.

J is TRBJ2-1 and V is TRBV10-3, with TRBD2 identical over 10 bases. Germline CDR1 ENHRY, CDR2 SYGVKD. V lost 8 bases and J lost 5; bases outside the gene matches: 6. The CDR3 consists of 14 residues. The CDR3 loop reads CAIEASGRDNEQFF. As DNA, the CDR3 is TGTGCCATCGAGGCTAGCGGGAGAGACAATGAGCAGTTCTTC.

The chain employs TRBV5-8 and TRBJ2-3; TRBD1 matches 7 bases. The CDR3 is 14 residues long. V trimming: 6 bases; J trimming: 3 bases; junction bases outside the gene matches: 7. The germline gives CDR1 SGHTS, CDR2 YDEGEE. CDR3 in DNA: TGTGCCAGCACCGCGACAGGGCGGACAGATACGCAGTATTTT. It yields the protein CASTATGRTDTQYF.

This clone was seen once. The J gene is TRBJ2-3, the V gene TRBV29-1; 8 bases line up with TRBD2. Trimming took 6 bases from V and 5 from J; bases not matched to a gene: 7. CDR1 SQVTM and CDR2 ANQGSEA come from the germline V gene. This CDR3 has 13 residues. As DNA, the CDR3 is TGCAGCGTCGGAAGGCTAGCGGGAGATACGCAGTATTTT. It specifies CSVGRLAGDTQYF.

In DNA form, the CDR3 reads TGTGCCAGCTTGGGACAGACCTTCACTGAAGCTTTCTTT. This sequence encodes CASLGQTFTEAFF. The genes are TRBV2 and TRBJ1-1, with 7 bases identical to TRBD1. V shed 8 bases, J shed 4 bases, and the junction held 7 bases outside the gene matches. This CDR3 is 13 amino acids long. Germline V gene data show CDR1 as SNHLY and CDR2 as FYNNEI.

The chain has TRBV7-2 and TRBJ1-5; no reliable D call. V lost 3 bases, J lost 7 bases, and 7 bases lay in between. Germline V gene sequence: CDR1 SGHTA, CDR2 FQGNSA. The CDR3 length is 12 residues. The CDR3 DNA is TGTGCCAGCAGCTTCATGGAGCAGCCCCAGCATTTT. Translation: CASSFMEQPQHF.